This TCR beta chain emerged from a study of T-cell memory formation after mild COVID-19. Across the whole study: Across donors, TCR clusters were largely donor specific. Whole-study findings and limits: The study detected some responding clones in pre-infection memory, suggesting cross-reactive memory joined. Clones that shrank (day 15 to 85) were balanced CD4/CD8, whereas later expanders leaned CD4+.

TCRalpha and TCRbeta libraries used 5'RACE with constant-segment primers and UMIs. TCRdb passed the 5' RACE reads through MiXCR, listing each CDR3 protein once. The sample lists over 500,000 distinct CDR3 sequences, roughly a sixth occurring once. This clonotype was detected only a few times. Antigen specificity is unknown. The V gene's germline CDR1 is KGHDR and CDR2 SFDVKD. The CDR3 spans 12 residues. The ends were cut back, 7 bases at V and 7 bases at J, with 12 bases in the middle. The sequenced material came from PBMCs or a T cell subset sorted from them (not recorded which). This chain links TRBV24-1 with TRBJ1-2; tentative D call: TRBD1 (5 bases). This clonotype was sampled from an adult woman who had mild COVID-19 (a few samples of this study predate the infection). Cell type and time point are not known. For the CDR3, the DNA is TGTGCCACCAGCTTCAGGGTTGGTGGCTACACCTTC. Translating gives CATSFRVGGYTF.